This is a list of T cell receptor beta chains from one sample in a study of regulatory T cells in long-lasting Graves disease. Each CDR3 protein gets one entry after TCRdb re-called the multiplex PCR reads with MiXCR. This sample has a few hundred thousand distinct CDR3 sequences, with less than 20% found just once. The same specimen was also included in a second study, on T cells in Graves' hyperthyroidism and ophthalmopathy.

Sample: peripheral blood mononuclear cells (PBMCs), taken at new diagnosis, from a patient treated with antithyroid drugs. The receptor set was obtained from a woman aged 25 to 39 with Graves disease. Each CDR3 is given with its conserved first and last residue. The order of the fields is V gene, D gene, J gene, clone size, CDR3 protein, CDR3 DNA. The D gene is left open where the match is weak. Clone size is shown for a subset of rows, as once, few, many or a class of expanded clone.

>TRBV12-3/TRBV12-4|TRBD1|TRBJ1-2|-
CASSFLGQGRDGYTF
TGTGCCAGCAGTTTCCTAGGACAGGGGCGAGATGGCTACACCTTC
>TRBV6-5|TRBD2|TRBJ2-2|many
CASSSSSGTNTGELFF
TGTGCCAGCAGTTCGTCTAGCGGGACGAACACCGGGGAGCTGTTTTTT
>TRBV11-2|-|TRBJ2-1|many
CASRPSETFGEQFF
TGTGCCAGCAGACCCTCGGAAACCTTTGGTGAGCAGTTCTTC
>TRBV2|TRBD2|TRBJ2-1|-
CASSPSGANSYNEQFF
TGTGCCAGTAGTCCTAGCGGAGCCAACTCCTACAATGAGCAGTTCTTC
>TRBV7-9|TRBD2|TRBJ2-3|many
CATPTSGASSTDTQYF
TGTGCCACCCCGACTAGCGGAGCTTCTAGCACAGATACGCAGTATTTT
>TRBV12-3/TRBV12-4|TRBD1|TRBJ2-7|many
CASSSRQGSYEQYF
TGTGCCAGCAGCTCAAGACAGGGATCCTACGAGCAGTACTTC
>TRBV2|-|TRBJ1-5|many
CASSGSYQPQHF
TGTGCCAGCAGCGGTTCTTATCAGCCCCAGCATTTT
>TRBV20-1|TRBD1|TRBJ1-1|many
CSARHDRANTEAFF
TGCAGTGCTAGGCACGACAGGGCGAACACTGAAGCTTTCTTT
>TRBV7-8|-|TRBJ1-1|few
CVSSLATMKTEAFF
TGTGTCAGCAGCTTAGCGACAATGAAAACTGAAGCTTTCTTT
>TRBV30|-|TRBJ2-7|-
CAWSTGVSEQYF
TGTGCCTGGAGTACCGGGGTAAGCGAGCAGTACTTC
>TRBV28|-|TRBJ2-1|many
CASSPAYHLLPYNEQFF
TGTGCCAGCAGTCCGGCCTACCACCTCCTCCCCTACAATGAGCAGTTCTTC
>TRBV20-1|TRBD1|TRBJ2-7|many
CSARVRQGAEQYF
TGCAGTGCTAGAGTCCGGCAGGGGGCAGAGCAGTACTTC
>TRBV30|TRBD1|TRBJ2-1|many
CAWSVHGTAGEQFF
TGTGCCTGGAGTGTACACGGGACAGCAGGGGAGCAGTTCTTC
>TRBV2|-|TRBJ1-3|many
CASKGTYSGNTIYF
TGTGCCAGCAAAGGGACCTACTCTGGAAACACCATATATTTT
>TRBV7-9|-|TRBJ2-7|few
CASSGVGVLNYEQYF
TGTGCCAGCAGCGGAGTGGGGGTATTGAACTACGAGCAGTACTTC
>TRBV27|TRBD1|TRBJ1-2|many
CASSLSDRGGYTF
TGTGCCAGCAGTTTATCGGACAGGGGCGGCTACACCTTC
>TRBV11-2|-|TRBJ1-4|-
CASSATLDQDEKLFF
TGTGCCAGCAGCGCCACCCTGGACCAGGACGAAAAACTGTTTTTT